The source of this TCR beta chain is a study of cytomegalovirus exposure and HLA in healthy donors. PCR involved 60 Vbeta and 13 Jbeta primers. Original processing methods: In a later analysis, roughly 11 million of tens of millions of unique beta chains occurred in at least two donors. Profiling relied on immunoSEQ multiplex PCR, and the TCRdb table lists in-frame clones only, not all of them. V, J and clone size reflect that table, while D and trimming were determined from the DNA. The sample has just over 150,000 clones, less than 90% seen once. Study results and limitations: Altogether, 160 or so TCR beta chains were recorded as cytomegalovirus-associated.

CDR1 and CDR2 (germline): SGDLS, YYNGEE. The CDR3 has 13 amino acids. The ends were cut back, 0 bases at V and 6 bases at J, with 9 bases in the middle. The donors (healthy individuals) were bone marrow donors. Note on this clone: The target antigen is unknown.

The TCR sequence derives from a male donor in good health and CMV-seropositive. The chain is built from TRBV9 and TRBJ1-2; tentatively, D is TRBD1 (5 bases). The sample comprised PBMCs. CDR3 residues: CASSVVSGDGYTF. The CDR3 DNA follows: TGTGCCAGCAGCGTAGTATCGGGGGATGGCTACACCTTC.